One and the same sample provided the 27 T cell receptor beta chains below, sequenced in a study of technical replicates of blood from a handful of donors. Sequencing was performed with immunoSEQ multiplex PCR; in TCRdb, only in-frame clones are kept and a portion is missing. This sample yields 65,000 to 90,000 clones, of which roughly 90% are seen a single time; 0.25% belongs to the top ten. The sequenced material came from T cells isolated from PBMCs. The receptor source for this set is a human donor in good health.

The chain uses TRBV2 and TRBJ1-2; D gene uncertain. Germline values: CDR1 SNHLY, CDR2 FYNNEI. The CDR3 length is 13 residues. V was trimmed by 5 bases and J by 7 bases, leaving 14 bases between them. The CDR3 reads CASSSARSGGYTF. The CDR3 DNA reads TGTGCCAGCAGTTCCGCCCGGTCCGGTGGCTACACCTTC.

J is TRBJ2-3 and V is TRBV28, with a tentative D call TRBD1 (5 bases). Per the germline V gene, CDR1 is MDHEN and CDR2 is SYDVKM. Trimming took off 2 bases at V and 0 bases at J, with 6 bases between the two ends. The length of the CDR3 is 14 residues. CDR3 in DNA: TGTGCCAGCAGTTTAAGGGGTAGCACAGATACGCAGTATTTT. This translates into CASSLRGSTDTQYF.

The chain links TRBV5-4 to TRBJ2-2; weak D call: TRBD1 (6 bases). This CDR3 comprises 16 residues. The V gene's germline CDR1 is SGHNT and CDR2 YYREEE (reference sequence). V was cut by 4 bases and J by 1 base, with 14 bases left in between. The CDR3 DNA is TGTGCCAGCAGCACCCACCAGGGGTTGAACACCGGGGAGCTGTTTTTT. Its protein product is CASSTHQGLNTGELFF.

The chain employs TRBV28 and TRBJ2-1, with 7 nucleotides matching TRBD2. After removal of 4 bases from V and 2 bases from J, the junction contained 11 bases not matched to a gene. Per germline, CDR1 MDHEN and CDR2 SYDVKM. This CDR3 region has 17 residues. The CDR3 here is CASSSPGGSGAYNEQFF. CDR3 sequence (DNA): TGTGCCAGCAGTTCCCCCGGGGGGAGCGGAGCCTACAATGAGCAGTTCTTC.

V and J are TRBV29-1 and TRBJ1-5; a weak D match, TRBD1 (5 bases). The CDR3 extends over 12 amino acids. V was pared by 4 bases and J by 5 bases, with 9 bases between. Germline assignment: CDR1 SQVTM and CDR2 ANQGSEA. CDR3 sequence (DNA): TGCAGCGTTGGGGGGGTAGATCAGCCCCAGCATTTT. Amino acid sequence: CSVGGVDQPQHF.

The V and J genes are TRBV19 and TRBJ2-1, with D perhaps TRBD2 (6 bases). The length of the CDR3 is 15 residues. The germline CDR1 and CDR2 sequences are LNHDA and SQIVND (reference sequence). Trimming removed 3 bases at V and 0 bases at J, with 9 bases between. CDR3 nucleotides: TGTGCCAGTAGTATGGAGGGAAGCTCCTACAATGAGCAGTTCTTC. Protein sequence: CASSMEGSSYNEQFF.

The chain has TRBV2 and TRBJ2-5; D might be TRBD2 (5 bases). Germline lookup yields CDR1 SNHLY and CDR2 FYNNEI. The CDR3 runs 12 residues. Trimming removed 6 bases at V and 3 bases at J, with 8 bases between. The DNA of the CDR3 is TGTGCCAGCAGAGTGGGAGAAGAGACCCAGTACTTC. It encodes CASRVGEETQYF.

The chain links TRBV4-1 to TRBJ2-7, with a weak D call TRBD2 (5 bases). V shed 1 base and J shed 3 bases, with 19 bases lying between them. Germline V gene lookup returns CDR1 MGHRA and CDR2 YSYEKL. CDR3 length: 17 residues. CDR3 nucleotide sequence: TGCGCCAGCAGCCAAGTCGAGATTTCCCTACGGGGCTACGAGCAGTACTTC. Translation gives CASSQVEISLRGYEQYF.

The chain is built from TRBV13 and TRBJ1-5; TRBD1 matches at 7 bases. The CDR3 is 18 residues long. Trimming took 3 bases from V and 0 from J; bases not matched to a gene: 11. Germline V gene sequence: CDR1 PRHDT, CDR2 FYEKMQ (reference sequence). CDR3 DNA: TGTGCCAGCAGCTTCTCGCCCCCAGGGGGATATAGCAATCAGCCCCAGCATTTT. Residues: CASSFSPPGGYSNQPQHF.

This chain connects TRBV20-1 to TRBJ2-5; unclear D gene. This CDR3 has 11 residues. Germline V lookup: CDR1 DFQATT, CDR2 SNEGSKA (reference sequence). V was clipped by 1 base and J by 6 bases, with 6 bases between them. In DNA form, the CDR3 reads TGCAGTGCTAGAGGTACAAAGACCCAGTACTTC. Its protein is CSARGTKTQYF.

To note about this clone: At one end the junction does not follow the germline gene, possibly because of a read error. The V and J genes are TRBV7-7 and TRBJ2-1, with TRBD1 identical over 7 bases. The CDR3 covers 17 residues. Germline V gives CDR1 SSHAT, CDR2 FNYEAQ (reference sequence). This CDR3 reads CASSPLLGTEPYNEQFF. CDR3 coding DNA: TGTGCTAGCAGCCCACTTCTTGGGACAGAACCCTACAATGAGCAGTTCTTC.

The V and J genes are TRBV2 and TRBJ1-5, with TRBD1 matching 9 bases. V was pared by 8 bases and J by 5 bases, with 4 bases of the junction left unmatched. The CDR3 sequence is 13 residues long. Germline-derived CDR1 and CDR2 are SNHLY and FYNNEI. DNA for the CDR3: TGTGCCAGCTCGGGACAGGGCGATCAGCCCCAGCATTTT. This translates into CASSGQGDQPQHF.

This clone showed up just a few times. The CDR3 spells CASSSQGPSGYTF. In nucleotides, the CDR3 is TGTGCCAGCAGTTCTCAGGGCCCGAGCGGCTACACCTTC. The V gene is TRBV27, the J gene TRBJ1-2; TRBD1 is a possible D gene (5 bases). The CDR3 is 13 residues long. The germline V and J ends were trimmed by 4 bases and 8 bases, with 14 bases remaining between them. Germline CDR1 MNHEY, CDR2 SMNVEV (reference sequence).

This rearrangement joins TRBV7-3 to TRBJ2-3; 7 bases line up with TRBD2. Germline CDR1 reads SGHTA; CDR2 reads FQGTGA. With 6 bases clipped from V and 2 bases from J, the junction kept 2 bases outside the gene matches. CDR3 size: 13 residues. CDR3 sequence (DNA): TGTGCCAGCAGTCGGGGGGACACAGATACGCAGTATTTT. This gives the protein CASSRGDTDTQYF.

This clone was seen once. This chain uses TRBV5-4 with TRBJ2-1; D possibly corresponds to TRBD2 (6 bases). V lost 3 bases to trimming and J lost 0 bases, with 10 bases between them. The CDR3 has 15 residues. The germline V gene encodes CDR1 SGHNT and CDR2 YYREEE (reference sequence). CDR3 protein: CASSWDSSSYNEQFF. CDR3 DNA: TGTGCCAGCAGCTGGGACTCGAGCTCCTACAATGAGCAGTTCTTC.

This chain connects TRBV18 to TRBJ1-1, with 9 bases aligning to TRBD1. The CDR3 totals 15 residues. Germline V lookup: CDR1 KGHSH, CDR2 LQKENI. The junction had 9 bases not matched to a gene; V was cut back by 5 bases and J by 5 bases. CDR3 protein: CASSAPGQGRTEAFF. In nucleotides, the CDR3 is TGTGCCAGCTCAGCTCCTGGACAGGGGAGGACTGAAGCTTTCTTT.

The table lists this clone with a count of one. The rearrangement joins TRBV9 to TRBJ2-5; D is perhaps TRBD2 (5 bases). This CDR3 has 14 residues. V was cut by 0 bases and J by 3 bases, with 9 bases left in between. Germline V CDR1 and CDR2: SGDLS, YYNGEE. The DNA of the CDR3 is TGTGCCAGCAGCGTAGCTGTCGGGGAAGAGACCCAGTACTTC. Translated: CASSVAVGEETQYF.

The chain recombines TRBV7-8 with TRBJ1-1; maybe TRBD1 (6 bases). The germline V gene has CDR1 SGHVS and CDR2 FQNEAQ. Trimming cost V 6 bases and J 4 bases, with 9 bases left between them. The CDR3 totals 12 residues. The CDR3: CASSYRVTEAFF. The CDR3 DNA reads TGTGCCAGCAGTTACAGGGTCACTGAAGCTTTCTTT.

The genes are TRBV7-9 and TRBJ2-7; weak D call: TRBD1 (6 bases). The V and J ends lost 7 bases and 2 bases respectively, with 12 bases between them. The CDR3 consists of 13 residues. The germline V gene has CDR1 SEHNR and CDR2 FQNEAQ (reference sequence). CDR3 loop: CASNGGQPYEQYF. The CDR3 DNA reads TGTGCCAGCAACGGAGGACAGCCCTACGAGCAGTACTTC.

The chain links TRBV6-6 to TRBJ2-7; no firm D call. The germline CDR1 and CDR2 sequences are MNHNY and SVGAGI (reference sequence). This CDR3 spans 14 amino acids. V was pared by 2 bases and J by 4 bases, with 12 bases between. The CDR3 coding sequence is TGTGCCAGCAGTTACCCAGGATCTCAGTACGAGCAGTACTTC. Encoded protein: CASSYPGSQYEQYF.

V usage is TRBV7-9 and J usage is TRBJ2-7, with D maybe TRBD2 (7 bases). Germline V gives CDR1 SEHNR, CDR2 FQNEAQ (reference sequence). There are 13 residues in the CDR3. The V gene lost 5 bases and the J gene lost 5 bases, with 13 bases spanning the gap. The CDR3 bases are TGTGCCAGCAGCGCTCGCGGGGGCCACGAGCAGTACTTC. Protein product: CASSARGGHEQYF.

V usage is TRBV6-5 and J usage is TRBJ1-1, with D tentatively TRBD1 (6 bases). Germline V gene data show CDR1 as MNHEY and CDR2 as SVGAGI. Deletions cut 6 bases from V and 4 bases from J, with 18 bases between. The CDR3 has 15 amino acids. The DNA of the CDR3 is TGTGCCAGCAGCCAACAGGGTTTAGTGGCCACTGAAGCTTTCTTT. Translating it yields CASSQQGLVATEAFF.

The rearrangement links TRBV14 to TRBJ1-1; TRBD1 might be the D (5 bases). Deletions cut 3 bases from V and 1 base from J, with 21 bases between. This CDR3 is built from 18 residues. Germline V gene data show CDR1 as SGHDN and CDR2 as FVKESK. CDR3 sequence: CASSQFISVQGRNTEAFF. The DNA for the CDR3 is TGTGCCAGCAGCCAGTTCATTTCGGTGCAGGGCCGGAACACTGAAGCTTTCTTT.

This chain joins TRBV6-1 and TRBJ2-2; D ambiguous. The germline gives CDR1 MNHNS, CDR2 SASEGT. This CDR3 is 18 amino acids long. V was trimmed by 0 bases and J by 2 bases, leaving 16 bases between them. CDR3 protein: CASSEASLTALNTGELFF. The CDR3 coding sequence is TGTGCCAGCAGTGAAGCGAGCCTTACAGCCCTCAACACCGGGGAGCTGTTTTTT.

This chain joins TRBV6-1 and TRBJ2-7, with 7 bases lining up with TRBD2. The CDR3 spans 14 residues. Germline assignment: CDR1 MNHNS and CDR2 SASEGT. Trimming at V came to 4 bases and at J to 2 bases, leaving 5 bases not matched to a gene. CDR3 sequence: CASSGGGIAYEQYF. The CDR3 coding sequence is TGTGCCAGCAGTGGGGGAGGGATTGCCTACGAGCAGTACTTC.

The CDR3 region has the DNA TGTGCCAGTTTGGACCAGTCGGGGAGCAATCAGCCCCAGCATTTT. This gives the protein CASLDQSGSNQPQHF. The chain uses TRBV19 and TRBJ1-5; D remains ambiguous. V was shortened by 8 bases and J by 1 base, with 15 bases between the two germline ends. CDR1 is LNHDA and CDR2 is SQIVND in the germline V gene (reference sequence). The CDR3 runs to 15 residues.

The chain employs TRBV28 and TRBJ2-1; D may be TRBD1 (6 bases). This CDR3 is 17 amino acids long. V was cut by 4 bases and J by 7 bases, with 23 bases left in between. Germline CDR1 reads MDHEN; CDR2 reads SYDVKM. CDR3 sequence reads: CASSSFGWAYRENEQFF. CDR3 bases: TGTGCCAGCAGTTCTTTTGGATGGGCCTACAGGGAAAATGAGCAGTTCTTC. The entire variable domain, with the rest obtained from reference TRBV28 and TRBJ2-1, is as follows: DVKVTQSSRYLVKRTGEKVFLECVQDMDHENMFWYRQDPGLGLRLIYFSYDVKMKEKGDIPEGYSVSREKKERFSLILESASTNQTSMYLCASSSFGWAYRENEQFFGPGTRLTVL.